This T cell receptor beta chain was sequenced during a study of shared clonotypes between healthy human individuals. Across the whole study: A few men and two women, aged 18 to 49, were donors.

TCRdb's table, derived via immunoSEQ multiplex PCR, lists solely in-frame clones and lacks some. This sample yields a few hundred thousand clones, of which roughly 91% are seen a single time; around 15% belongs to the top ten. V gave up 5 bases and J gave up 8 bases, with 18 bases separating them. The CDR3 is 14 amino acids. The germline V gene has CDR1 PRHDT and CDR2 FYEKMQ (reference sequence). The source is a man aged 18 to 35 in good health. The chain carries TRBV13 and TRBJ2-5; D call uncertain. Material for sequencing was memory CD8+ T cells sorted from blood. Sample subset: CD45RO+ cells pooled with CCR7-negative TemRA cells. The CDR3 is CASSTPLDGETQYF. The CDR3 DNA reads TGTGCCAGCAGCACTCCCCTCGACGGCGAAACCCAGTACTTC.